This T cell receptor beta chain was obtained from a study of PD-L1 blockade in urothelial cancer (dated by TCRdb to 2017 to 2019). Some background on the complete study: All patients started therapy around 2014 and received atezolizumab 1,200 mg intravenously every 3 weeks. About 85% of the roughly 29 patients were identified as males with urothelial cancer of bladder origin, and a prior smoking history was reported by 18 of 29 patients. Patients had an ECOG performance status of 0 or 1 and had received between 0 and 3 prior chemotherapy regimens. Blood samples were analyzed 3 weeks after the start of treatment (second dose) and 6 weeks after the start of treatment. Blood samples gave a median of roughly 150,000 T cells and some 83,000 unique TCRs, with a median clonality of about 0.078. An exploratory multi-omic analysis was conducted of the somatic, immune and clinical correlates of response to PD-L1 blockade with atezolizumab in urothelial cancer. TCR sequencing covered pretreatment tumor samples and matched, serially collected peripheral blood taken before and after atezolizumab treatment. Durable clinical benefit meant progression-free survival longer than 6 months, and TCR features were also tested against progression-free and overall survival. Whole exome sequencing and RNA sequencing of pretreatment tumors were performed alongside TCR sequencing in the same patients. Durable clinical benefit was achieved by nine patients and was not achieved by 20 patients. Pretreatment blood TCR-seq was available for about 28 patients, at least one posttreatment blood collection was obtained for 25 or so patients, and tumor TCR-seq was available for 25 or so patients.

CDR1 and CDR2 are read off the germline V gene as SNHLY and FYNNEI. From cysteine to phenylalanine, the CDR3 is 14 amino acids long. The read is trimmed to its CDR3 DNA, 42 bases read in frame from base 1. Germline trimming: 3 bases from V, 5 bases from J; junction bases outside gene matches: 3. Explained via the paper, the time point label denotes: peripheral blood 6 weeks after treatment start. A total of under 30 patients with locally advanced or metastatic urothelial carcinoma, treated at Memorial Sloan Kettering on a trial protocol, made up the cohort. Peripheral blood mononuclear cells were collected pretreatment and during treatment, at between 1 and 8 total time points per patient. The Qiagen DNeasy Blood extraction kit was used to purify genomic DNA from total PBMCs and tumor samples. PBMCs were collected pretreatment and during treatment, and were isolated and stored as previously described.

Overall study results and their limits: Because of the small sample size (n ≈ 30) and the many exploratory analyses performed, the results are intended to be regarded as hypothesis-generating. At 3 weeks after the start of treatment, tumor-associated TCR clones in peripheral blood had expanded more in patients with durable benefit (n ≈ 20, p = 0.022). Improved progression-free and overall survival was found to be associated with pretreatment peripheral blood TCR clonality below the median.

This clone was found a few times. This receptor's antigen is unknown. No per-base quality is available; no much larger clone lies one base away. Synthetic TCR analog templates were spiked into each PCR so that absolute template abundance could be estimated from read counts. The immunoSEQ assay used bias-controlled V and J gene primers to amplify TCRbeta CDR3 regions from genomic DNA. Sequencing of rearranged TCRbeta segments was done at approximately 20X coverage. The authors' analysis ran thus. Sequencing errors were corrected by clustering and CDR3s were annotated against IMGT to assign V, D and J genes. Only productive TCRbeta rearrangements were used in downstream analyses, excluding out-of-frame or stop-codon sequences. Clonality was calculated as one minus the Shannon entropy normalized by the log of the number of unique productive sequences. Clones differing between time points or between blood and tumor were identified by Fisher's exact test with Benjamini-Hochberg correction at adjusted p below 0.01. The immuneACCESS repertoire file appears here via TCRdb, limited to in-frame rearrangements. These files lack a portion of the clones; in checked studies, under half of the deficit traces to unresolved V genes, and the cause of the others is not known. The DNA was the basis for D and trimming; V, J and clone size are from that table. This sample comprises 35,000 to 40,000 clones, approximately 86% of them detected only once. The ten most abundant clones make up about 23% of the sample.

This receptor was obtained from a man in his fifties or sixties with urothelial cancer. Sample: PBMCs, taken around atezolizumab (anti-PD-L1) treatment. Here the chain combines TRBV2 and TRBJ1-1; 10 nucleotides in the junction match TRBD1. The nucleotides read TGTGCCAGCAGTGAGACAGGGGGCTGGACTGAAGCTTTCTTT. Translation gives CASSETGGWTEAFF.